Below are 7 T cell receptor beta chains sequenced from a single sample in a study of OX40 agonist ivuxolimab in advanced cancers. The assay was immunoSEQ multiplex PCR, and TCRdb's table has in-frame clones only and misses some. The table shows around 54,000 clones, with more than 85% occurring only once. Here the sequenced sample was CD4+ or CD8+ T cells sorted from blood, taken in a trial of the OX40 agonist ivuxolimab. These receptors came from an adult with an advanced solid tumor such as melanoma, head and neck, liver or kidney cancer.

This chain connects TRBV27 to TRBJ2-1, with TRBD2 matching 9 bases. Trimming took 6 bases from V and 0 from J; bases not matched to a gene: 0. This CDR3 has 14 residues. Germline CDR1 and CDR2: MNHEY and SMNVEV (reference sequence). This CDR3 reads CASRTSGSYNEQFF. As DNA, the CDR3 is TGTGCCAGCAGGACTAGCGGCTCCTACAATGAGCAGTTCTTC.

This clone was recorded once. The chain couples TRBV2 to TRBJ2-5, with D perhaps TRBD2 (5 bases). The CDR3 covers 15 residues. Trimming left V 3 bases short and J 4 bases short, with 15 bases between. From germline, CDR1 is SNHLY and CDR2 FYNNEI. CDR3 loop: CASSDVLALGETQYF. The CDR3, as DNA: TGTGCCAGCAGTGATGTGCTAGCTCTTGGAGAGACCCAGTACTTC.

J is TRBJ2-1 and V is TRBV4-3, with 7 bases identical to TRBD2. CDR1 and CDR2 from the germline V gene are LGHNA and YSLEER. The length of the CDR3 is 17 residues. V lost 0 bases to trimming and J lost 9 bases; unmatched junction nucleotides: 14. The DNA for the CDR3 is TGCGCCAGCAGCCAAGATGAGTCCCCCGCGGGGAGGGGTGAGCAGTTCTTC. It is translated as CASSQDESPAGRGEQFF.

This chain links TRBV7-3 with TRBJ2-1; 8 bases fit TRBD2. This CDR3 is built from 17 residues. Unmatched junction bases numbered 19, after V lost 5 bases and J lost 10 bases. The germline CDR1 and CDR2 sequences are SGHTA and FQGTGA. CDR3 residues: CASSANPGGAVGGEQFF. As DNA, the CDR3 is TGTGCCAGCAGCGCCAACCCCGGGGGGGCTGTGGGTGGGGAGCAGTTCTTC.

This rearrangement joins TRBV19 to TRBJ2-7, with D maybe TRBD1 (5 bases). V lost 5 bases and J 0 bases, leaving 14 bases between the germline ends. CDR1 is LNHDA, CDR2 SQIVND, per germline (reference sequence). The CDR3 has 15 residues. CDR3 sequence (DNA): TGTGCCAGTAGTGGGGCTTACCGCCTCTCCTACGAGCAGTACTTC. Its translation: CASSGAYRLSYEQYF.

The CDR3 DNA sequence: TGCAGCGTTGACATCGGGGGGGGAGAAGAAAAACTGTTTTTT. It codes for CSVDIGGGEEKLFF. This chain uses TRBV29-1 with TRBJ1-4; D is perhaps TRBD1 (5 bases). This CDR3 is 14 amino acids long. Germline loops: CDR1 SQVTM, CDR2 ANQGSEA. V lost 3 bases to trimming and J lost 8 bases, with 16 bases between them.

The chain combines TRBV4-1 with TRBJ2-5; 8 bases map to TRBD1. Germline V gives CDR1 MGHRA, CDR2 YSYEKL. This CDR3 has 14 residues. The ends lost 1 base at V and 5 bases at J; junction bases unmatched: 3. CDR3 region: CASSQAGGRETQYF. CDR3 DNA sequence: TGCGCCAGCAGCCAAGCAGGGGGCCGGGAGACCCAGTACTTC.